Listed below are T cell receptor beta chains from one sample, sequenced in a study of blood T cell repertoires in COVID-19. Only in-frame clones appear in the TCRdb table, and some are missing; sequencing was by immunoSEQ multiplex PCR. The table lists about 400,000 clones, around nine tenths of them singletons. Sequences were obtained from PBMCs or T cells enriched from blood (not recorded which). The receptors shown here come from a young woman with acute COVID-19. CDR3s include the opening cysteine and the closing phenylalanine or tryptophan. D genes are given only for firm matches. Part of the rows lack a size; the others show once, few, many or a class for expanded clones.

j_call: TRBJ2-5; v_call: TRBV12-3/TRBV12-4; clone_size: .; d_call: .; cdr3_aa: CASSLIREETQYF; cdr3_nt: TGTGCCAGCAGTTTGATCAGGGAAGAGACCCAGTACTTC
j_call: TRBJ2-3; v_call: TRBV7-2; clone_size: .; d_call: .; cdr3_aa: CASSLALTDTQYF; cdr3_nt: TGTGCCAGCAGCTTAGCCTTGACAGATACGCAGTATTTT
j_call: TRBJ1-1; v_call: TRBV6-5; clone_size: .; d_call: TRBD1; cdr3_aa: CATSPRGSHAEAFF; cdr3_nt: TGTGCCACCAGCCCCAGGGGGTCACATGCTGAAGCTTTCTTT
j_call: TRBJ2-3; v_call: TRBV7-4; clone_size: .; d_call: TRBD2; cdr3_aa: CASTPSGSFTDTQYF; cdr3_nt: TGTGCCAGCACCCCTAGCGGGAGTTTTACAGATACGCAGTATTTT
j_call: TRBJ2-2; v_call: TRBV19; clone_size: .; d_call: .; cdr3_aa: CASSKNDRSGELFF; cdr3_nt: TGTGCCAGTAGTAAAAACGACAGGTCCGGGGAGCTGTTTTTT
j_call: TRBJ2-1; v_call: TRBV11-3; clone_size: once; d_call: TRBD2; cdr3_aa: CASSLGLAGVEQFF; cdr3_nt: TGTGCCAGCAGCTTAGGACTAGCGGGGGTTGAGCAGTTCTTC
j_call: TRBJ1-5; v_call: TRBV18; clone_size: .; d_call: TRBD1; cdr3_aa: CASSPDRGNQPQHF; cdr3_nt: TGTGCCAGCTCACCAGACAGGGGTAATCAGCCCCAGCATTTT
j_call: TRBJ1-1; v_call: TRBV27; clone_size: .; d_call: .; cdr3_aa: CASSSKPGMYTEAFF; cdr3_nt: TGTGCCAGCAGTTCGAAGCCAGGGATGTACACTGAAGCTTTCTTT
j_call: TRBJ2-7; v_call: TRBV5-6; clone_size: .; d_call: .; cdr3_aa: CASSPRGRGYSYEQYF; cdr3_nt: TGTGCCAGCAGCCCCCGGGGGAGGGGGTACTCCTACGAGCAGTACTTC
j_call: TRBJ1-1; v_call: TRBV6-5; clone_size: .; d_call: .; cdr3_aa: CASTQTQGPDTEAFF; cdr3_nt: TGTGCCAGCACCCAGACTCAGGGGCCTGACACTGAAGCTTTCTTT
j_call: TRBJ2-4; v_call: TRBV19; clone_size: once; d_call: .; cdr3_aa: CASSIGGAIAKNIQYF; cdr3_nt: TGTGCCAGTAGTATAGGAGGTGCCATAGCCAAAAACATTCAGTACTTC
j_call: TRBJ2-1; v_call: TRBV9; clone_size: .; d_call: .; cdr3_aa: CASSVRREPSSYNEQFF; cdr3_nt: TGTGCCAGCAGCGTACGCCGGGAGCCGAGCTCCTACAATGAGCAGTTCTTC
j_call: TRBJ2-3; v_call: TRBV9; clone_size: .; d_call: TRBD1; cdr3_aa: CASSGDRVSTPSTDTQYF; cdr3_nt: TGTGCCAGCAGCGGAGACAGGGTTTCTACGCCTAGCACAGATACGCAGTATTTT
j_call: TRBJ2-7; v_call: TRBV5-4; clone_size: .; d_call: .; cdr3_aa: CASSSQGGSYEQYF; cdr3_nt: TGTGCCAGCAGCTCACAGGGAGGGTCCTACGAGCAGTACTTC
j_call: TRBJ2-1; v_call: TRBV5-4; clone_size: .; d_call: .; cdr3_aa: CASSLRTGRSYNEQFF; cdr3_nt: TGTGCCAGCAGCTTGCGTACTGGGCGTTCCTACAATGAGCAGTTCTTC
j_call: TRBJ2-7; v_call: TRBV19; clone_size: .; d_call: .; cdr3_aa: CASSNQGINEQYF; cdr3_nt: TGTGCCAGTAGTAATCAGGGTATCAACGAGCAGTACTTC
j_call: TRBJ2-1; v_call: TRBV10-1; clone_size: .; d_call: TRBD2; cdr3_aa: CASSEFPGLAEYNEQFF; cdr3_nt: TGCGCCAGCAGTGAGTTCCCGGGACTAGCGGAGTACAATGAGCAGTTCTTC
j_call: TRBJ1-1; v_call: TRBV6-1; clone_size: .; d_call: TRBD1; cdr3_aa: CASSEGQGGTEAFF; cdr3_nt: TGTGCCAGCAGTGAAGGACAGGGGGGGACTGAAGCTTTCTTT
j_call: TRBJ1-1; v_call: TRBV9; clone_size: few; d_call: .; cdr3_aa: CASSAGGISEAFF; cdr3_nt: TGTGCCAGCAGCGCCGGGGGGATCAGTGAAGCTTTCTTT
j_call: TRBJ1-5; v_call: TRBV19; clone_size: .; d_call: .; cdr3_aa: CASSISAGNGQPQHF; cdr3_nt: TGTGCCAGTAGTATCTCCGCAGGGAATGGTCAGCCCCAGCATTTT
j_call: TRBJ1-5; v_call: TRBV19; clone_size: .; d_call: .; cdr3_aa: CASSINSAGIFQPQHF; cdr3_nt: TGTGCCAGTAGTATCAATTCGGCAGGGATCTTTCAGCCCCAGCATTTT
j_call: TRBJ2-3; v_call: TRBV5-4; clone_size: .; d_call: TRBD2; cdr3_aa: CASSLSGGRDTQYF; cdr3_nt: TGTGCCAGCAGCTTGTCGGGGGGACGGGATACGCAGTATTTT
j_call: TRBJ2-7; v_call: TRBV13; clone_size: .; d_call: TRBD1; cdr3_aa: CASTNQGDRPYEQYF; cdr3_nt: TGTGCCAGCACGAATCAAGGGGACAGACCCTACGAGCAGTACTTC
j_call: TRBJ1-6; v_call: TRBV9; clone_size: .; d_call: .; cdr3_aa: CASSVDRVSPLHF; cdr3_nt: TGTGCCAGCAGCGTAGACAGGGTTTCACCCCTCCACTTT
j_call: TRBJ2-7; v_call: TRBV18; clone_size: .; d_call: .; cdr3_aa: CASSHGTLGSEQYF; cdr3_nt: TGTGCCAGCTCACATGGGACTCTGGGGTCCGAGCAGTACTTC
j_call: TRBJ1-5; v_call: TRBV7-2; clone_size: few; d_call: .; cdr3_aa: CASSSGQGNQPQHF; cdr3_nt: TGTGCCAGCAGCTCCGGACAAGGCAATCAGCCCCAGCATTTT
j_call: TRBJ1-5; v_call: TRBV28; clone_size: .; d_call: TRBD1; cdr3_aa: CASSRSGTGGNQPQHF; cdr3_nt: TGTGCCAGCAGTCGTTCCGGGACAGGGGGCAATCAGCCCCAGCATTTT
j_call: TRBJ2-2; v_call: TRBV19; clone_size: once; d_call: .; cdr3_aa: CASSNSTGELFF; cdr3_nt: TGTGCCAGTAGTAACAGCACCGGGGAGCTGTTTTTT
j_call: TRBJ2-7; v_call: TRBV6-5; clone_size: .; d_call: TRBD1; cdr3_aa: CASRTGGGTYEQYF; cdr3_nt: TGTGCCAGCAGGACAGGGGGGGGAACCTACGAGCAGTACTTC
j_call: TRBJ2-2; v_call: TRBV7-8; clone_size: .; d_call: TRBD1; cdr3_aa: CASSLVGTGNTGELFF; cdr3_nt: TGTGCCAGCAGCTTAGTCGGGACAGGGAACACCGGGGAGCTGTTTTTT
j_call: TRBJ1-3; v_call: TRBV7-3; clone_size: .; d_call: TRBD1; cdr3_aa: CASSSGTGRNTIYF; cdr3_nt: TGTGCCAGCAGCTCCGGGACAGGAAGAAACACCATATATTTT